A single sample gave rise to the 23 T cell receptor beta chains below, sequenced in a study of T cell changes during pregnancy in multiple sclerosis. Clones were read by immunoSEQ multiplex PCR, and TCRdb kept only the in-frame ones, dropping some. The data contain roughly 49,000 clones, about 93% of them seen just once; the ten biggest clones take up approximately 0.27%. The material was CD4+ T cells from peripheral blood mononuclear cells, obtained in the second trimester of pregnancy. Receptor source: a female donor with multiple sclerosis, enrolled in a pregnancy study.

V gene TRBV7-8 combines with J gene TRBJ2-5; D possibly corresponds to TRBD2 (5 bases). CDR3 length: 14 residues. Trimming took 0 bases from V and 5 from J, leaving 10 bases between them. Germline V gene data show CDR1 as SGHVS and CDR2 as FQNEAQ. In nucleotides, the CDR3 is TGTGCCAGCAGCTTAGCCCCCGTAGCGGAGACCCAGTACTTC. Protein product: CASSLAPVAETQYF.

V gene TRBV5-8 combines with J gene TRBJ2-1; possible D gene TRBD2, 6 bases. V lost 4 bases, J lost 4 bases, and 9 bases lay in between. The CDR3 contains 13 residues. Per germline, CDR1 SGHTS and CDR2 YDEGEE. The CDR3 region is CASSPGLYNEQFF. For the CDR3, the DNA is TGTGCCAGCAGCCCGGGACTTTACAATGAGCAGTTCTTC.

V gene TRBV7-8 combines with J gene TRBJ2-1; 9 bases agree with TRBD2. The ends lost 0 bases at V and 8 bases at J; junction bases unmatched: 11. The length of the CDR3 is 17 residues. Germline CDR1 and CDR2: SGHVS and FQNEAQ. CDR3 bases: TGTGCCAGCAGCTTAGCGCATTCGCGGGGGGGTTTCTATGAGCAGTTCTTC. The encoded protein is CASSLAHSRGGFYEQFF.

The chain combines TRBV19 with TRBJ2-2; D unresolved. The V end was cut by 5 bases, the J end by 1 base, with 11 bases between. This CDR3 comprises 15 residues. Germline CDR1 LNHDA, CDR2 SQIVND (reference sequence). CDR3 residues: CASSSPTRNTGELFF. The CDR3 region has the DNA TGTGCCAGTAGTTCCCCGACTCGGAACACCGGGGAGCTGTTTTTT.

The chain joins TRBV11-2 to TRBJ1-2; D may be TRBD1 (6 bases). The CDR3 has 15 amino acids. CDR1 and CDR2 from the germline V gene are SGHAT and FQNNGV. Trimming left V 7 bases short and J 7 bases short, with 22 bases between. The DNA for the CDR3 is TGTGCCAGCAACCCATCCGGGACAAGGCCACGTGGCTACACCTTC. It translates to CASNPSGTRPRGYTF.

The chain is built from TRBV5-4 and TRBJ2-1; 8 nucleotides agree with TRBD2. CDR1 and CDR2 (germline): SGHNT, YYREEE (reference sequence). The CDR3 has 14 residues. V lost 7 bases, J lost 2 bases, and 5 bases stayed unmatched. In DNA, the CDR3 is TGTGCCAGCTCGTACGGGGGGGCCTACAATGAGCAGTTCTTC. It is translated as CASSYGGAYNEQFF.

The V gene is TRBV7-3, the J gene TRBJ1-6; TRBD1 agrees at 7 bases. The germline gives CDR1 SGHTA, CDR2 FQGTGA. This CDR3 contains 14 residues. After removal of 2 bases from V and 6 bases from J, the junction contained 1 base not matched to a gene. CDR3 residues: CASSLGTANSPLHF. DNA of the CDR3: TGTGCCAGCAGCTTAGGGACAGCTAATTCACCCCTCCACTTT.

This clone was observed once. The V call is TRBV30, the J call TRBJ1-5; tentative D call: TRBD1 (5 bases). V lost 3 bases, J lost 2 bases, and 14 bases lay in between. There are 15 residues in the CDR3. Germline CDR1 reads GTSNPN; CDR2 reads SVGIG (reference sequence). The CDR3 nucleotides read TGTGCCTGGAGGGAGGGGTCATTTGGCAATCAGCCCCAGCATTTT. Protein: CAWREGSFGNQPQHF.

The chain uses TRBV11-2 and TRBJ1-2; no reliable D call. Trimming shortened V by 0 bases and J by 8 bases, and 10 bases separated the two germline ends. The CDR3 runs 13 residues. Germline-derived CDR1 and CDR2 are SGHAT and FQNNGV. The CDR3 bases are TGTGCCAGCAGCTTAGATAGCGTCCGCGGCTACACCTTC. Its translation: CASSLDSVRGYTF.

Written as DNA, the CDR3 is TGCGCCAGCAGCCGTCACAGGGGGTCTAATCAGCCCCAGCATTTT. It translates to CASSRHRGSNQPQHF. The chain joins TRBV4-1 to TRBJ1-5; 8 bases are a match to TRBD1. CDR1 is MGHRA, CDR2 YSYEKL, per germline. The CDR3 spans 15 residues. Trimming at V came to 4 bases and at J to 4 bases, leaving 6 bases not matched to a gene.

This chain connects TRBV11-3 to TRBJ2-7, with 7 bases fitting TRBD1. The CDR3 loop spans 19 amino acids. Germline values: CDR1 SGHNT, CDR2 YENEEA. Trimming removed 5 bases from V and 4 bases from J; junction bases left unmatched: 23. CDR3 in DNA: TGTGCCAGCAGCCACCCCGACAGGGCAGCCCAATTAGGAGCGTACGAGCAGTACTTC. It specifies CASSHPDRAAQLGAYEQYF.

This clone was detected only once. The gene calls are TRBV27 and TRBJ2-1; D not certain. This CDR3 is 15 amino acids long. The germline V and J ends were trimmed by 2 bases and 3 bases, with 11 bases remaining between them. CDR1 MNHEY and CDR2 SMNVEV come from the germline V gene (reference sequence). CDR3 nucleotide sequence: TGTGCCAGCAGTTTAAGTGGGCCTCGCTACAATGAGCAGTTCTTC. Residues: CASSLSGPRYNEQFF.

This chain links TRBV21-1 with TRBJ2-1; TRBD2, as called in the table, went unchecked against the DNA. TRBV21-1 is assigned pseudogene status. The CDR3 loop spans 15 amino acids. CDR3 nucleotide sequence: TGTGCCAGCACTTCCTCGGGGGGGGCGCATAATGAGCAGTTCTTC. This encodes CASTSSGGAHNEQFF.

J is TRBJ1-5 and V is TRBV6-5; D not resolved. With 7 bases removed from V and 7 bases from J, the gap between germline ends came to 14 bases. Germline V CDR1 and CDR2: MNHEY, SVGAGI. The CDR3 has 13 amino acids. CDR3: CASTRGREQPQHF. The CDR3 nucleotides read TGTGCCAGCACCCGCGGCCGGGAGCAGCCCCAGCATTTT.

The V call is TRBV27, the J call TRBJ1-1; D uncertain. V lost 2 bases, J lost 4 bases, and 8 bases lay in between. Germline V gene lookup returns CDR1 MNHEY and CDR2 SMNVEV (reference sequence). The CDR3 has 13 residues. CDR3 nucleotide sequence: TGTGCCAGCAGTTTAGAACTCGGCACTGAAGCTTTCTTT. Translated, it gives CASSLELGTEAFF.

The gene calls are TRBV11-2 and TRBJ1-1, with D hard to call. The CDR3 covers 13 residues. V was shortened by 7 bases and J by 2 bases, with 11 bases between the two germline ends. CDR1 and CDR2 (germline): SGHAT, FQNNGV. CDR3 residues: CASTPGSNTEAFF. DNA of the CDR3: TGTGCCAGCACCCCAGGTTCAAACACTGAAGCTTTCTTT.

The CDR3 spells CASSWERTSGKSQYF. The DNA of the CDR3 is TGTGCCAGCAGCTGGGAAAGGACTAGCGGGAAGTCGCAGTATTTT. The gene calls are TRBV7-2 and TRBJ2-3; 12 nucleotides match TRBD2. Germline CDR1 reads SGHTA; CDR2 reads FQGNSA. CDR3 size: 15 residues. Trimming cost V 4 bases and J 10 bases; bases outside gene matches: 9. Looking up the rest from reference TRBV7-2 and TRBJ2-3 gives the full variable domain: GAGVSQSPSNKVTEKGKDVELRCDPISGHTALYWYRQSLGQGLEFLIYFQGNSAPDKSGLPSDRFSAERTGGSVSTLTIQRTQQEDSAVYLCASSWERTSGKSQYFGPGTRLTVL.

This chain links TRBV19 with TRBJ1-2; maybe TRBD1 (5 bases). This CDR3 is built from 13 residues. The germline V and J ends were trimmed by 9 bases and 4 bases, with 15 bases remaining between them. Germline assignment: CDR1 LNHDA and CDR2 SQIVND (reference sequence). CDR3 in amino acids: CASRAGGSYGYTF. The CDR3 bases are TGTGCCAGCCGGGCGGGGGGAAGCTATGGCTACACCTTC.

V and J are TRBV5-1 and TRBJ2-7; the match to TRBD1 covers 8 bases. Germline V gives CDR1 SGHRS, CDR2 YFSETQ. Trimming took 3 bases from V and 2 from J; bases not matched to a gene: 4. This CDR3 region has 14 residues. The DNA of the CDR3 is TGCGCCAGCAGCTGGGACAGGACGGCCTACGAGCAGTACTTC. This encodes CASSWDRTAYEQYF.

J is TRBJ1-2 and V is TRBV19, with D possibly being TRBD1 (6 bases). The germline gives CDR1 LNHDA, CDR2 SQIVND (reference sequence). There are 15 residues in the CDR3. Deletions cut 6 bases from V and 3 bases from J, with 17 bases between. The CDR3 is CASSPTGTPDYGYTF. The CDR3 coding sequence is TGTGCCAGTAGCCCAACCGGGACACCTGACTATGGCTACACCTTC.

This sequence joins TRBV14 and TRBJ2-3; 9 nucleotides align to TRBD1. Germline V CDR1 and CDR2: SGHDN, FVKESK. CDR3 length: 15 residues. The V segment lost 3 bases and the J segment 7 bases; nucleotides outside the gene matches: 8. In DNA form, the CDR3 reads TGTGCCAGCAGCCAGGGCGGGACAGGGTCAAATACGCAGTATTTT. This codes for CASSQGGTGSNTQYF.

The chain carries TRBV9 and TRBJ1-2; weak D call: TRBD1 (6 bases). The V gene lost 3 bases and the J gene lost 5 bases, with 14 bases spanning the gap. This CDR3 has 14 residues. Germline CDR1 reads SGDLS; CDR2 reads YYNGEE. The CDR3 nucleotides read TGTGCCAGCAGCGGGACAGCAAGATTATATGGCTACACCTTC. It is translated as CASSGTARLYGYTF.

The rearrangement links TRBV5-1 to TRBJ2-2, with TRBD2 identical over 8 bases. Germline V CDR1 and CDR2: SGHRS, YFSETQ. J lost 5 bases, V lost 4 bases, and 7 bases had no gene match. The CDR3 runs to 15 residues. The CDR3 DNA reads as TGCGCCAGCAGCCCGGGGGGGCCGAGAACCGGGGAGCTGTTTTTT. It encodes CASSPGGPRTGELFF.